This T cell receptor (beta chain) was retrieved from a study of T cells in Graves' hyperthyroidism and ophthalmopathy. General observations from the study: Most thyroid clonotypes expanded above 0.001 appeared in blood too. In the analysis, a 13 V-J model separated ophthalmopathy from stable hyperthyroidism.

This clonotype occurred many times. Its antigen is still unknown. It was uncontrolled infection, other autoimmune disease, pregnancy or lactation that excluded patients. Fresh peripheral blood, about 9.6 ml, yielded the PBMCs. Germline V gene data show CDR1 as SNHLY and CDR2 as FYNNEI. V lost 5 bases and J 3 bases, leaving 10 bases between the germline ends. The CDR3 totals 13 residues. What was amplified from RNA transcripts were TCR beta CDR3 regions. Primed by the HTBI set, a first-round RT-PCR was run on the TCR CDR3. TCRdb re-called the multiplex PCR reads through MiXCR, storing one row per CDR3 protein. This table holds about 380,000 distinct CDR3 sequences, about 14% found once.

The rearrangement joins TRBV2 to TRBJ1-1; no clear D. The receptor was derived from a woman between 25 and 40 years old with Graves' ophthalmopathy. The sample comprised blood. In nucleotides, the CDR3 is TGTGCCAGCAGTTCTAGGGCGGACACTGAAGCTTTCTTT. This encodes CASSSRADTEAFF.